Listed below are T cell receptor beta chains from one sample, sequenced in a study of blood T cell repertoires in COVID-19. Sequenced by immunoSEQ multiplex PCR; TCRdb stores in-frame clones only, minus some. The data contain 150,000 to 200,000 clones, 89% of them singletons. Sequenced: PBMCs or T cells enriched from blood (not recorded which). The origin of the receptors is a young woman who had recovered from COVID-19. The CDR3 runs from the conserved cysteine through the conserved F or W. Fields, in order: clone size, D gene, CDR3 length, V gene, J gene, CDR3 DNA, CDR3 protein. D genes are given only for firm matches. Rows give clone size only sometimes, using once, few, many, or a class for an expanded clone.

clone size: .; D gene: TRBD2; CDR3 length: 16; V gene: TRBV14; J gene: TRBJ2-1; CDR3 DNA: TGTGCCAGCAGCCGGATCAGCGGGAGTGGAAGGAATGAGCAGTTCTTC; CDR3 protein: CASSRISGSGRNEQFF
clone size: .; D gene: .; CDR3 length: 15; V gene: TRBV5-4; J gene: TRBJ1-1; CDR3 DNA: TGTGCCAGCAGCGAGCGAGCAGTCGAGGACACTGAAGCTTTCTTT; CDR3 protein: CASSERAVEDTEAFF
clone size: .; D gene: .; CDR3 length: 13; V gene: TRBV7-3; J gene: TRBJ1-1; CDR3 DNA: TGTGCCAGCAGCTCAGACAGGCACACTGAAGCTTTCTTT; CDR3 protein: CASSSDRHTEAFF
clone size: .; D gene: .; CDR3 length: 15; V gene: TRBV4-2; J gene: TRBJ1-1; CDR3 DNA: TGTGCCAGCAGCCAAGATCTGAGGGAGAACACTGAAGCTTTCTTT; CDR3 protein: CASSQDLRENTEAFF
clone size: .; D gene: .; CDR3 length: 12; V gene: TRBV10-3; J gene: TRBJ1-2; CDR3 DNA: TGTGCCATCAGTGAGCAGGACTATGGCTACACCTTC; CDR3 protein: CAISEQDYGYTF
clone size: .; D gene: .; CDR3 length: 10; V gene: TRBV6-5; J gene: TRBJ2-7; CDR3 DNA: TGTGCCAGCAGCAGAACCGAGCAGTACTTC; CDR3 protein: CASSRTEQYF
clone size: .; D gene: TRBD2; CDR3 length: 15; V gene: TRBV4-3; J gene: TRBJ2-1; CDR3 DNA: TGCGCCAGCAGCCCTTGGCCTAGCGGGAACAATGAGCAGTTCTTC; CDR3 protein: CASSPWPSGNNEQFF
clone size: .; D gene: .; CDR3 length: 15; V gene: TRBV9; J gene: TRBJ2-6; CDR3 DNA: TGTGCCAGCAGCGGTCTATTCTCTGGGGCCAACGTCCTGACTTTC; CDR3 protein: CASSGLFSGANVLTF
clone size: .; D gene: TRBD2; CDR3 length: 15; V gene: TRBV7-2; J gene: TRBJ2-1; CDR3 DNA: TGTGCCAGCAGTCTAGGGACTAGCGATGGCAATGAGCAGTTCTTC; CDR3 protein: CASSLGTSDGNEQFF
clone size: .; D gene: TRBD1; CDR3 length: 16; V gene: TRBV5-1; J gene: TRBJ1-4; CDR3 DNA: TGCGCCAGCAGCCGGGGACAGTTTGCAACTAATGAAAAACTGTTTTTT; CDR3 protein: CASSRGQFATNEKLFF
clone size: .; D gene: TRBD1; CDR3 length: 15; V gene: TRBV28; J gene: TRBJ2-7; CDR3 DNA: TGTGCCAGCAGTTTAGTCGGGGGACAGGGCGAAGAGCAGTACTTC; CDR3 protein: CASSLVGGQGEEQYF
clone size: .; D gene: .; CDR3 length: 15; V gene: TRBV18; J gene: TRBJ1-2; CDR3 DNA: TGTGCCAGCTCACCAGAAAGGGCAGGGGTGGAGGAATACACCTTC; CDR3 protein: CASSPERAGVEEYTF
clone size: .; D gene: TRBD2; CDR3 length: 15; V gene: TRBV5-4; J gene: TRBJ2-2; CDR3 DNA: TGTGCCAGCAGCTTGGAAGCGGGAGGGCCCGGGGAGCTGTTTTTT; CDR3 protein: CASSLEAGGPGELFF
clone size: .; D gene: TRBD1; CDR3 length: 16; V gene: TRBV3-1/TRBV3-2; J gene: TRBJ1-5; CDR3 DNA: TGTGCCAGCAGCCAAGGACAGGGTATCCCGGGTCAGCCCCAGCATTTT; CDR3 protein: CASSQGQGIPGQPQHF
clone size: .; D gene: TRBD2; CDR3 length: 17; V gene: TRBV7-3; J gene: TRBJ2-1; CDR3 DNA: TGTGCCAGCAGCCCTAGGACTAGCGGGAGGGCCTTCAATGAGCAGTTCTTC; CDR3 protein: CASSPRTSGRAFNEQFF
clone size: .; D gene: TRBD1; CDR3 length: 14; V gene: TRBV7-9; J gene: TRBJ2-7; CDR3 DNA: TGTGCCAGCAGCTTAGGGACAGGGCACCACGAGCAGTACTTC; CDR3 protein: CASSLGTGHHEQYF
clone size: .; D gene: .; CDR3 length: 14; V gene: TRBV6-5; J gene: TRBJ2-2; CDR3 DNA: TGTGCCAGCAGTACCCCGGGTGGTGCCGGGGAGCTGTTTTTT; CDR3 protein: CASSTPGGAGELFF
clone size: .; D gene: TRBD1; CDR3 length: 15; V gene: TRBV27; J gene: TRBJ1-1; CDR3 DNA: TGTGCCAGCAGTCTTCGGACAGGGGGGTACCCTGAAGCTTTCTTT; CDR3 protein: CASSLRTGGYPEAFF
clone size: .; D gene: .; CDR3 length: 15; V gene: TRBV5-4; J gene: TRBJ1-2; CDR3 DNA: TGTGCCAGCAGCTTTTCACAGGGCAATGACTATGGCTACACCTTC; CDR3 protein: CASSFSQGNDYGYTF
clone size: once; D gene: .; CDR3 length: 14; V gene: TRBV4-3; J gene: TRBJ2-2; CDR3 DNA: TGCGCCAGCAGCCAAGACGGTCCCCCCGGGGAGCTGTTTTTT; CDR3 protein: CASSQDGPPGELFF
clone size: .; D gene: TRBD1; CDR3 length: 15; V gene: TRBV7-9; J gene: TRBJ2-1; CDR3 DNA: TGTGCCAGCAGGCCTGACAGGGGAGGCTACAATGAGCAGTTCTTC; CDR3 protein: CASRPDRGGYNEQFF
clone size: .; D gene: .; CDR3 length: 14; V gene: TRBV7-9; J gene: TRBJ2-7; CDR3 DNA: TGTGCCAGCAGCTTCTCCGGTCTTGTCTACGAGCAGTACTTC; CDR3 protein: CASSFSGLVYEQYF
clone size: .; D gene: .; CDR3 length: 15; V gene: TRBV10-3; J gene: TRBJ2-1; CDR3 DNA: TGTGCCATCAGTGAGTCCGTGAGGAAAAATAATGAGCAGTTCTTC; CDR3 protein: CAISESVRKNNEQFF
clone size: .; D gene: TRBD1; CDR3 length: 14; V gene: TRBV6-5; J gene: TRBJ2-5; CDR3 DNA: TGTGCCAGCAGCATGACAGGGGGTCAAGAGACCCAGTACTTC; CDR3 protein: CASSMTGGQETQYF
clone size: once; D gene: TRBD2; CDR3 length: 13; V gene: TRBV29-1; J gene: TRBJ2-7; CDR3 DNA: TGCAGCGTTACTAGCGGGAGATCCTACGAGCAGTACTTC; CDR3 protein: CSVTSGRSYEQYF
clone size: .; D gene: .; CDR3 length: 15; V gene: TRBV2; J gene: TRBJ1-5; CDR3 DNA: TGTGCCAGCACCTCAGAAACGGGAGGGGATCAGCCCCAGCATTTT; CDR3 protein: CASTSETGGDQPQHF
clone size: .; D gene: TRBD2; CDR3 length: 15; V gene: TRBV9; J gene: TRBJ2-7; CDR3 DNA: TGTGCCAGCAGCGTAGCCCCAGCGGGAAGCTACGAGCAGTACTTC; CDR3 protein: CASSVAPAGSYEQYF
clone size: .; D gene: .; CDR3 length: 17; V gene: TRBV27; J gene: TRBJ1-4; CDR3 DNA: TGTGCCAGCAGTTTAGCTCCAGGGGCAGGGCGAAAAGAAAAACTGTTTTTT; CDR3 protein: CASSLAPGAGRKEKLFF
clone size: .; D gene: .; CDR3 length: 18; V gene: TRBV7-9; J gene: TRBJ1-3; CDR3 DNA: TGTGCCAGCAGCTCCGCCGGGACAAGTATATCCTCTGGAAACACCATATATTTT; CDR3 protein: CASSSAGTSISSGNTIYF
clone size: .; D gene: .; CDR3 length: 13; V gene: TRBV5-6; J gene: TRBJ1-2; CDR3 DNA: TGTGCCAGCAGCTTGATCGGGGGGTATGGCTACACCTTC; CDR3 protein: CASSLIGGYGYTF
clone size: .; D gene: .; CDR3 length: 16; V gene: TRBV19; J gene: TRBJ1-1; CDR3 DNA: TGTGCCAGTACCAGACGACAGGAGACCTTGAACACTGAAGCTTTCTTT; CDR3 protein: CASTRRQETLNTEAFF
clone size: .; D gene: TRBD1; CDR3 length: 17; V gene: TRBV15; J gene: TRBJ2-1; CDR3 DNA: TGTGCCACCAGCAGAGGCTTGGGACAGGTCTTAAATGAGGAGCAGTTCTTC; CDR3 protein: CATSRGLGQVLNEEQFF